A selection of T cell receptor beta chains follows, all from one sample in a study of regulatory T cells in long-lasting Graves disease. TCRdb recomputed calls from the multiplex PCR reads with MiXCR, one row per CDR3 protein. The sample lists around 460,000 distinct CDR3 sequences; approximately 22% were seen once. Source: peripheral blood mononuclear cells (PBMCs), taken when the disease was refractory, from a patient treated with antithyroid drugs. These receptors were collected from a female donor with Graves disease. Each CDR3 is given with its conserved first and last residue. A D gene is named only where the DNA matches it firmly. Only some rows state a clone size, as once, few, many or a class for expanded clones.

CDR3 protein: CAWSGEVGFHEQYF
CDR3 DNA: TGTGCCTGGAGTGGCGAGGTAGGGTTCCACGAGCAGTACTTC
clone size: -
V gene: TRBV30
D gene: -
J gene: TRBJ2-7

CDR3 protein: CASAPSRRPPGAKNIQYF
CDR3 DNA: TGTGCTAGTGCCCCCTCCCGCAGGCCCCCAGGGGCCAAAAACATTCAGTACTTC
clone size: many
V gene: TRBV12-5
D gene: -
J gene: TRBJ2-4

CDR3 protein: CASSERVSQYEQYF
CDR3 DNA: TGTGCCAGCAGCGAGCGGGTCTCTCAGTACGAGCAGTACTTC
clone size: many
V gene: TRBV7-2
D gene: -
J gene: TRBJ2-7

CDR3 protein: CASGLRLATSSYEQYF
CDR3 DNA: TGTGCTAGTGGTTTAAGACTGGCTACCAGCTCCTACGAGCAGTACTTC
clone size: many
V gene: TRBV12-5
D gene: -
J gene: TRBJ2-7

CDR3 protein: CASTTGLSYNEQFF
CDR3 DNA: TGTGCCAGCACCACTGGACTCTCATACAATGAGCAGTTCTTC
clone size: -
V gene: TRBV11-3
D gene: -
J gene: TRBJ2-1

CDR3 protein: CASSRQFDRTRVTFF
CDR3 DNA: TGTGCCAGCAGCAGACAATTTGACAGGACGAGAGTCACTTTCTTT
clone size: many
V gene: TRBV11-2
D gene: -
J gene: TRBJ1-1

CDR3 protein: CASSLEGAVTEAFF
CDR3 DNA: TGTGCCAGCAGTTTGGAGGGGGCCGTCACTGAAGCTTTCTTT
clone size: many
V gene: TRBV28
D gene: TRBD1
J gene: TRBJ1-1

CDR3 protein: CASSLRAAIALIDEQFF
CDR3 DNA: TGTGCCAGCAGCTTAAGGGCCGCGATAGCCTTGATCGATGAGCAGTTCTTC
clone size: -
V gene: TRBV7-8
D gene: -
J gene: TRBJ2-1

CDR3 protein: CASSLRTGNYYGYTF
CDR3 DNA: TGTGCCAGCAGTTTAAGGACAGGGAACTACTATGGCTACACCTTC
clone size: many
V gene: TRBV6-9
D gene: TRBD1
J gene: TRBJ1-2

CDR3 protein: CASSLKGGGTGELVF
CDR3 DNA: TGTGCCAGCAGTTTAAAGGGGGGTGGCACCGGGGAGCTGGTTTTT
clone size: few
V gene: TRBV12-3/TRBV12-4
D gene: -
J gene: TRBJ2-2

CDR3 protein: CASVTYTGTGNYEQYF
CDR3 DNA: TGTGCCAGCGTGACATACACCGGGACAGGGAACTACGAGCAGTACTTC
clone size: many
V gene: TRBV2
D gene: TRBD1
J gene: TRBJ2-7

CDR3 protein: CASSDGLQLLHF
CDR3 DNA: TGTGCCAGCAGTGACGGGCTACAACTCCTCCACTTT
clone size: -
V gene: TRBV25-1
D gene: -
J gene: TRBJ1-6

CDR3 protein: CASDRGPTNTGELFF
CDR3 DNA: TGTGCCAGCGACAGGGGGCCCACGAACACCGGGGAGCTGTTTTTT
clone size: many
V gene: TRBV28
D gene: TRBD1
J gene: TRBJ2-2

CDR3 protein: CASSLSATSNTEAFF
CDR3 DNA: TGCGCCAGCAGCTTGTCGGCAACTTCAAACACTGAAGCTTTCTTT
clone size: -
V gene: TRBV5-1
D gene: -
J gene: TRBJ1-1

CDR3 protein: CASSDQTGNTEAFF
CDR3 DNA: TGTGCCAGCTCGGATCAGACGGGGAACACTGAAGCTTTCTTT
clone size: few
V gene: TRBV18
D gene: -
J gene: TRBJ1-1

CDR3 protein: CASSLARVTSGSHNEQFF
CDR3 DNA: TGTGCCAGCAGCTTAGCGCGTGTTACTAGCGGGAGCCACAATGAGCAGTTCTTC
clone size: -
V gene: TRBV7-2
D gene: TRBD2
J gene: TRBJ2-1

CDR3 protein: CASSPPWGAEAFF
CDR3 DNA: TGTGCCAGCTCACCACCGTGGGGGGCTGAAGCTTTCTTT
clone size: -
V gene: TRBV18
D gene: -
J gene: TRBJ1-1

CDR3 protein: CASIPSPGGAYEQYF
CDR3 DNA: TGTGCCAGCATCCCTAGCCCAGGGGGGGCCTACGAGCAGTACTTC
clone size: many
V gene: TRBV28
D gene: -
J gene: TRBJ2-7

CDR3 protein: CASGERGALNNEQFF
CDR3 DNA: TGTGCCAGCGGAGAAAGGGGGGCCCTGAACAATGAGCAGTTCTTC
clone size: -
V gene: TRBV12-3/TRBV12-4
D gene: -
J gene: TRBJ2-1

CDR3 protein: CASSLVGVGGGNSPLHF
CDR3 DNA: TGTGCCAGCAGCTTAGTGGGGGTCGGCGGTGGTAATTCACCCCTCCACTTT
clone size: -
V gene: TRBV7-8
D gene: -
J gene: TRBJ1-6

CDR3 protein: CASSRTANDIQYF
CDR3 DNA: TGTGCCAGCAGCCGGACAGCCAATGACATTCAGTACTTC
clone size: many
V gene: TRBV11-2
D gene: -
J gene: TRBJ2-4

CDR3 protein: CASGPRAGYGYTF
CDR3 DNA: TGTGCCAGCGGACCAAGGGCAGGCTATGGCTACACCTTC
clone size: many
V gene: TRBV28
D gene: -
J gene: TRBJ1-2

CDR3 protein: CASSQETSFPYNEQFF
CDR3 DNA: TGTGCCAGCAGCCAAGAAACATCCTTCCCCTACAATGAGCAGTTCTTC
clone size: few
V gene: TRBV14
D gene: -
J gene: TRBJ2-1

CDR3 protein: CAWSEEGWRETYEQYF
CDR3 DNA: TGTGCCTGGAGTGAGGAGGGGTGGAGGGAGACCTACGAGCAGTACTTC
clone size: -
V gene: TRBV30
D gene: -
J gene: TRBJ2-7

CDR3 protein: CANSEGPRQPNTEAFF
CDR3 DNA: TGTGCCAACAGTGAAGGCCCCAGGCAGCCCAACACTGAAGCTTTCTTT
clone size: once
V gene: TRBV6-1
D gene: -
J gene: TRBJ1-1

CDR3 protein: CASSEDASSGNTIYF
CDR3 DNA: TGTGCCAGCAGTGAAGACGCCAGCTCTGGAAACACCATATATTTT
clone size: -
V gene: TRBV2
D gene: -
J gene: TRBJ1-3

CDR3 protein: CASSLAGPIQEQYF
CDR3 DNA: TGTGCCAGCAGCTTAGCGGGACCTATTCAAGAGCAGTACTTC
clone size: many
V gene: TRBV11-2
D gene: -
J gene: TRBJ2-7

CDR3 protein: CASSLSQGNGYTF
CDR3 DNA: TGTGCCAGCAGTTTATCTCAGGGAAATGGCTACACCTTC
clone size: -
V gene: TRBV27
D gene: -
J gene: TRBJ1-2

CDR3 protein: CASRPTIYNSPLHF
CDR3 DNA: TGTGCCAGCAGGCCGACCATTTATAATTCACCCCTCCACTTT
clone size: many
V gene: TRBV28
D gene: -
J gene: TRBJ1-6

CDR3 protein: CASSPPTGSHYEQYF
CDR3 DNA: TGTGCCAGCAGTCCACCGACAGGGTCTCACTACGAGCAGTACTTC
clone size: many
V gene: TRBV28
D gene: TRBD1
J gene: TRBJ2-7

CDR3 protein: CASRSGPGVNTEAFF
CDR3 DNA: TGTGCCAGCAGATCAGGACCAGGAGTGAACACTGAAGCTTTCTTT
clone size: many
V gene: TRBV11-2
D gene: -
J gene: TRBJ1-1

CDR3 protein: CASGERLDETQYF
CDR3 DNA: TGTGCCAGCGGGGAGCGCCTAGACGAGACCCAGTACTTC
clone size: many
V gene: TRBV12-3/TRBV12-4
D gene: -
J gene: TRBJ2-5

CDR3 protein: CASSSAAGDQPQHF
CDR3 DNA: TGTGCCAGCAGCTCTGCTGCCGGGGATCAGCCCCAGCATTTT
clone size: -
V gene: TRBV11-2
D gene: -
J gene: TRBJ1-5

CDR3 protein: CASRRVDRDSYEQYF
CDR3 DNA: TGTGCCAGTAGGCGCGTGGACAGGGATTCCTACGAGCAGTACTTC
clone size: few
V gene: TRBV19
D gene: TRBD1
J gene: TRBJ2-7

CDR3 protein: CASSFSILAGGPGELFF
CDR3 DNA: TGTGCCAGCAGCTTCTCTATACTAGCGGGAGGTCCCGGGGAGCTGTTTTTT
clone size: -
V gene: TRBV7-2
D gene: TRBD2
J gene: TRBJ2-2

CDR3 protein: CASSVSGGLEGYTF
CDR3 DNA: TGTGCCAGCAGCGTAAGCGGCGGGCTAGAGGGCTACACCTTC
clone size: few
V gene: TRBV9
D gene: -
J gene: TRBJ1-2

CDR3 protein: CASSSGGTVNTEAFF
CDR3 DNA: TGTGCCAGCAGCTCGGGAGGGACAGTGAACACTGAAGCTTTCTTT
clone size: -
V gene: TRBV11-2
D gene: TRBD1
J gene: TRBJ1-1

CDR3 protein: CASSLYRVHYEQYF
CDR3 DNA: TGTGCCAGCAGTTTGTACAGGGTCCACTACGAGCAGTACTTC
clone size: many
V gene: TRBV28
D gene: -
J gene: TRBJ2-7

CDR3 protein: CASSTPGLETQYF
CDR3 DNA: TGTGCCAGCAGCACACCGGGGCTTGAGACCCAGTACTTC
clone size: many
V gene: TRBV6-1
D gene: -
J gene: TRBJ2-5

CDR3 protein: CASSSPTGIEAFF
CDR3 DNA: TGTGCCAGCAGTTCCCCGACAGGGATTGAAGCTTTCTTT
clone size: -
V gene: TRBV6-5
D gene: TRBD1
J gene: TRBJ1-1

CDR3 protein: CASSGTSGTDEQYF
CDR3 DNA: TGCGCCAGCAGCGGGACTAGCGGGACTGACGAGCAGTACTTC
clone size: few
V gene: TRBV5-1
D gene: TRBD2
J gene: TRBJ2-7

CDR3 protein: CASSDDSLWELFF
CDR3 DNA: TGTGCCAGCAGTGACGACAGTCTGTGGGAGCTGTTTTTT
clone size: many
V gene: TRBV2
D gene: -
J gene: TRBJ2-2

CDR3 protein: CASSFTHLQETQYF
CDR3 DNA: TGTGCCAGCAGTTTTACACACCTTCAAGAGACCCAGTACTTC
clone size: many
V gene: TRBV28
D gene: -
J gene: TRBJ2-5

CDR3 protein: CAISGGQNEKLFF
CDR3 DNA: TGTGCCATCAGTGGGGGGCAGAATGAAAAACTGTTTTTT
clone size: -
V gene: TRBV10-3
D gene: -
J gene: TRBJ1-4

CDR3 protein: CAWRDSYEQYF
CDR3 DNA: TGTGCCTGGAGGGACAGTTACGAGCAGTACTTC
clone size: -
V gene: TRBV30
D gene: -
J gene: TRBJ2-7

CDR3 protein: CASTTHRGTEAFF
CDR3 DNA: TGTGCCAGCACCACCCACCGGGGGACTGAAGCTTTCTTT
clone size: many
V gene: TRBV28
D gene: -
J gene: TRBJ1-1

CDR3 protein: CASSHHRDTSTEAFF
CDR3 DNA: TGTGCCAGCAGCCACCACCGGGACACAAGCACTGAAGCTTTCTTT
clone size: few
V gene: TRBV4-2
D gene: -
J gene: TRBJ1-1

CDR3 protein: CASSSLPGRNTEAFF
CDR3 DNA: TGTGCCAGCAGTTCCCTTCCCGGGAGGAACACTGAAGCTTTCTTT
clone size: -
V gene: TRBV27
D gene: -
J gene: TRBJ1-1

CDR3 protein: CASSEGVSVNTIYF
CDR3 DNA: TGTGCCAGCAGTGAAGGGGTGTCAGTCAACACCATATATTTT
clone size: -
V gene: TRBV2
D gene: -
J gene: TRBJ1-3

CDR3 protein: CASSRLAGVGEQYF
CDR3 DNA: TGTGCCAGCAGTCGACTAGCGGGAGTGGGAGAGCAGTACTTC
clone size: few
V gene: TRBV7-6
D gene: TRBD2
J gene: TRBJ2-7

CDR3 protein: CASSLEWTSLGNEQYF
CDR3 DNA: TGTGCCAGCAGCTTAGAATGGACGTCGTTGGGGAACGAGCAGTACTTC
clone size: -
V gene: TRBV7-2
D gene: -
J gene: TRBJ2-7